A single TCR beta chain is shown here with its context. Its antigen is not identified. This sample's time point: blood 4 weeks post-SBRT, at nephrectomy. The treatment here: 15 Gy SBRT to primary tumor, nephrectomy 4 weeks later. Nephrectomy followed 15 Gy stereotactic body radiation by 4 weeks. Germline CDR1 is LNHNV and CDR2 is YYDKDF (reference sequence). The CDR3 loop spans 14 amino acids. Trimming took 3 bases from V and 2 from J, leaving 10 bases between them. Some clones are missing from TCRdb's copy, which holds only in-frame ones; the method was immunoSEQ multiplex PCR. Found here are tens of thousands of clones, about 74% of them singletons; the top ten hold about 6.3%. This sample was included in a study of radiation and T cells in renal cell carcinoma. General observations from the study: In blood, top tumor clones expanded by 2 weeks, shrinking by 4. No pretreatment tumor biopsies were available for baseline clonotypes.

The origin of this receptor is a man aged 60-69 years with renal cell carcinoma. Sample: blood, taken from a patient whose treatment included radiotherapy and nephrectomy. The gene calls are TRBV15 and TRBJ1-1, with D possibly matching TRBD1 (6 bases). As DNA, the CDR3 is TGTGCCACCAGCAGTCTCGGGGGCAACACTGAAGCTTTCTTT. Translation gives CATSSLGGNTEAFF.